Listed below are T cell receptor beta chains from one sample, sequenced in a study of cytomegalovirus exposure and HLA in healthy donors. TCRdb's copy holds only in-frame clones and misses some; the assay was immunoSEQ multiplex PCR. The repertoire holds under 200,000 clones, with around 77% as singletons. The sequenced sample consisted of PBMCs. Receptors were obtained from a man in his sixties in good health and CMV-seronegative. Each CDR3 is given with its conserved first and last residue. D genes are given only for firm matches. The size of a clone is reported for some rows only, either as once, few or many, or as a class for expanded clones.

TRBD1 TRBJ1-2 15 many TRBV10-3 TGTGCCATCAGTGTAGGGACAGATTTTAACTATGGCTACACCTTC CAISVGTDFNYGYTF
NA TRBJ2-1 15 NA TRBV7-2 TGTGCCAGCAGCTTACCGGGACTTCAAAACAATGAGCAGTTCTTC CASSLPGLQNNEQFF
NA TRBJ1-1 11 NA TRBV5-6 TGTGCCAGCAGCTTCCGCACTGAAGCTTTCTTT CASSFRTEAFF
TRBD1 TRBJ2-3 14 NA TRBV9 TGTGCCAGCAGCACGGACAGGAGCACAGATACGCAGTATTTT CASSTDRSTDTQYF
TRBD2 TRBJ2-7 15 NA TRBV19 TGTGCCAGTAGTATAGGTACCGGGGGGATGGACGAGCAGTACTTC CASSIGTGGMDEQYF
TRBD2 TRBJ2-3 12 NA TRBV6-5 TGTGCCACCAGAGCCTTTAGCGGGACGCAGTATTTT CATRAFSGTQYF
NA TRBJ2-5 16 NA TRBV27 TGTGCCAGCAGTTTATCCCCTAGCTACCGGTCGGAGACCCAGTACTTC CASSLSPSYRSETQYF
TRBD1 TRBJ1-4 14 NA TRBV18 TGTGCCAGCTCACTGGACAGGGGTTCTGAAAAACTGTTTTTT CASSLDRGSEKLFF
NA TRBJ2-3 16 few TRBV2 TGTGCCAGCAGTACCAGGACGGGATCAAGGTCAGATACGCAGTATTTT CASSTRTGSRSDTQYF
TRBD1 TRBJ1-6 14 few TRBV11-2 TGTGCCAGCAGCTCGGACAGGGTTAATTCACCCCTCCACTTT CASSSDRVNSPLHF
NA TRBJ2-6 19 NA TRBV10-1 TGCGCCAGCAGTGAGTCGACGATCGGGAGAAGCTCTGGGGCCAACGTCCTGACTTTC CASSESTIGRSSGANVLTF
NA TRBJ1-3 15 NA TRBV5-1 TGCGCCAGCAGCTTGGCCGGAGGGATTGGAAACACCATATATTTT CASSLAGGIGNTIYF
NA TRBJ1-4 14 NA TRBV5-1 TGCGCCAGCAGCTTACCGGGGGGAGATGAAAAACTGTTTTTT CASSLPGGDEKLFF
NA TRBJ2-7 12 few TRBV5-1 TGCGCCAGCAGCTTACAGGGCTACGAGCAGTACTTC CASSLQGYEQYF
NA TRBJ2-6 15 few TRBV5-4 TGTGCCAGCAGCTTGTGGGGGCGAGGGGCCAACGTCCTGACTTTC CASSLWGRGANVLTF
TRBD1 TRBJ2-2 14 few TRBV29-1 TGCAGCACCGGGACAGGGGGCTCTCCCGGGGAGCTGTTTTTT CSTGTGGSPGELFF
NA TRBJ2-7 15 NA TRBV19 TGTGCCAGTAGTAAATCCCCTTCCCCCTCCTACGAGCAGTACTTC CASSKSPSPSYEQYF
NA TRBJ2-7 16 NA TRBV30 TGTGCCTGGAGAGCCACTCGTCTAGCGCCCGATTACGAGCAGTACTTC CAWRATRLAPDYEQYF
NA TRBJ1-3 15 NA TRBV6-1 TGTGCCAGCAGTGATCGCAGTCTCTCTGGAAACACCATATATTTT CASSDRSLSGNTIYF
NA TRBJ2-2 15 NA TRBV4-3 TGCGCCAGCAGCCAGGGCCTAGCGTACACCGGGGAGCTGTTTTTT CASSQGLAYTGELFF
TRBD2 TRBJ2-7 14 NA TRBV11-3 TGTGCCAGCAGCCTCAGCGGGGGGGCGTCCGAGCAGTACTTC CASSLSGGASEQYF
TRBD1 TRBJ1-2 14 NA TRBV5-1 TGCGCCAGCAGCTTGGCTCCCGGGACAGTCGGCTACACCTTC CASSLAPGTVGYTF
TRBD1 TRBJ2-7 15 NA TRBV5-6 TGTGCCAGCAGCTACCCCGGGACAGGGGGCCACGAGCAGTACTTC CASSYPGTGGHEQYF
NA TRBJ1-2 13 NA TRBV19 TGTGCCAGTAGTATGTCCGGGGACTATGGCTACCCCTTC CASSMSGDYGYPF
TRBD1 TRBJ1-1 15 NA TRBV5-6 TGTGCCAGCAGAAAAACCCCTGGGACAGGGGATGAAGCTTTCTTT CASRKTPGTGDEAFF
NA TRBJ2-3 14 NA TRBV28 TGTGCCAGCAGTTTGAGGGAACTCGGGGTTACGCAGTATTTT CASSLRELGVTQYF
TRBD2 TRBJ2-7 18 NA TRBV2 TGTGCCAGCAGGAGACTGAGCGGGAGCGGGAGCGGAGGATACGAGCAGTACTTC CASRRLSGSGSGGYEQYF
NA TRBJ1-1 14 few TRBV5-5 TGTGCCAGCAGCTTGGGGGCCGCGAACACTGAAGCTTTCTTT CASSLGAANTEAFF
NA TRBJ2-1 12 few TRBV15 TGTGCCACCAGCAGAGAGGCGGCGGTACAGTTCTTC CATSREAAVQFF
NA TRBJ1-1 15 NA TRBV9 TGTGCCAGCAGCGTAGACAGGGCAAGGAACACTGAAGCTTTCTTT CASSVDRARNTEAFF
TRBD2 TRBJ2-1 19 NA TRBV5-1 TGCGCCAGCAGCTCGTTAACTAGCGGGGGGCTTCGGGAACACAATGAGCAGTTCTTC CASSSLTSGGLREHNEQFF
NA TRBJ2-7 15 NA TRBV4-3 TGCGCCAGCAGCCAACAGACGGGACTCAATTACGAGCAGTACTTC CASSQQTGLNYEQYF
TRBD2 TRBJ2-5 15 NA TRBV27 TGTGCCAGCAGTATGGGACTAGCCTCAAATCGGCCCCAGTACTTC CASSMGLASNRPQYF
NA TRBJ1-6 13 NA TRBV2 TGTGCCAGCAGTGATAACGAGCGGTCACCCCTCCACTTT CASSDNERSPLHF
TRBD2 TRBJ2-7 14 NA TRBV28 TGTGCCAGCAGCACAGCGGGAGGGCCCATCGAGCAGTACTTC CASSTAGGPIEQYF
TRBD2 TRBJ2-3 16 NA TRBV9 TGTGCCAGCAGCGTAGCACTAGCGGGGGCGGGAGATACGCAGTATTTT CASSVALAGAGDTQYF
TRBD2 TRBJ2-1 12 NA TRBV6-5 TGTGCCAGCAAGACTAGCGGTAATGAGCAGTTCTTC CASKTSGNEQFF
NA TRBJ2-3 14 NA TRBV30 TGTGCCTGGAGTGGAAAGACAGGTCCAGATACGCAGTATTTT CAWSGKTGPDTQYF
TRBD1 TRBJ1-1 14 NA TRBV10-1 TGCGCCAGCAGTCCGACAGGGACCAGGACTGAAGCTTTCTTT CASSPTGTRTEAFF
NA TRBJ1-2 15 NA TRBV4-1 TGCGCCAGCAGCCAACCTACACAGGCGGTGGGTGGCTACACCTTC CASSQPTQAVGGYTF
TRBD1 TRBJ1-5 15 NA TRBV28 TGTGCCAGCAGCCTGACAGGGGCGGGCAATCAGCCCCAGCATTTT CASSLTGAGNQPQHF
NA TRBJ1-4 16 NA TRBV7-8 TGTGCCAGCAGCTTAATCGTGGGCAGCCCGAATGAAAAACTGTTTTTT CASSLIVGSPNEKLFF
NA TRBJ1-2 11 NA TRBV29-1 TGCAGCGCAGGAATGGGTTGGGGCTACACCTTC CSAGMGWGYTF
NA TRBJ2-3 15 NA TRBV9 TGTGCCAGCAGCGTAGGTATCGCCGGAGCAGATACGCAGTATTTT CASSVGIAGADTQYF
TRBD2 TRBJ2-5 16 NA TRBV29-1 TGCAGCGTTGGCGGGGGGGTCCTGGGGGGGGTGGAGACCCAGTACTTC CSVGGGVLGGVETQYF
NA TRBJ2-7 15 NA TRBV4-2 TGTGCCAGCAGCCAAGGGACAGTCAGCTCCTACGAGCAGTACTTC CASSQGTVSSYEQYF
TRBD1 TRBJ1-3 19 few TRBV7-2 TGTGCCAGCAGCCTCTACGGACCAGGGGGCATAGTTTCTGGAAACACCATATATTTT CASSLYGPGGIVSGNTIYF
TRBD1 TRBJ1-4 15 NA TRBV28 TGTGCCAGCAGTCCCCCGACAGGGACTAATGAAAAACTGTTTTTT CASSPPTGTNEKLFF
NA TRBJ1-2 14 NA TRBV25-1 TGTGCCAGCAGTGACCCCAGACAGTTTGTTGGCTACACCTTC CASSDPRQFVGYTF
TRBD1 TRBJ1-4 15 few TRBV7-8 TGTGCCAGCAGCCCACGGACAGGGTGGCGTGAAAAACTGTTTTTT CASSPRTGWREKLFF
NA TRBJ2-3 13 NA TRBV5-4 TGTGCCAGCAGCAGGACTGACACAGATACGCAGTATTTT CASSRTDTDTQYF
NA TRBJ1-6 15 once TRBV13 TGTGCCAGCAGCTTAGGGGGGCTAGGTAATTCACCCCTCCACTTT CASSLGGLGNSPLHF
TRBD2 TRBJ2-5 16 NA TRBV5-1 TGCGCCAGCAGCCAGGGACTAGCGGGGGACCAAGAGACCCAGTACTTC CASSQGLAGDQETQYF